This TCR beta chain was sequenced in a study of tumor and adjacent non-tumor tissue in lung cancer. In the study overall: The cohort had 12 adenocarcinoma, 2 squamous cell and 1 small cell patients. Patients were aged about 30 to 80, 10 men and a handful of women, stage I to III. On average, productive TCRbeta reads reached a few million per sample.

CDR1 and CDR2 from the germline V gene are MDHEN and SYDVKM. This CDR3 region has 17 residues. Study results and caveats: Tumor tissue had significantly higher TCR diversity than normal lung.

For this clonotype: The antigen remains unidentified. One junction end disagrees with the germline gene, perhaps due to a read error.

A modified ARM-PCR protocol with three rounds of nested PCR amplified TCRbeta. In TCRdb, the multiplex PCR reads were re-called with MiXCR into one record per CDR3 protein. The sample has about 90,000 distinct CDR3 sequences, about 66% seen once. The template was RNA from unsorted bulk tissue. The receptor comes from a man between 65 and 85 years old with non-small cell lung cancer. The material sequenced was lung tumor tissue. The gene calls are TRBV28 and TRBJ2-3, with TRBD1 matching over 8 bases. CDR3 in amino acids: CTSRPTQGANWADTQYF. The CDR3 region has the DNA TGTACCAGCAGGCCTACCCAGGGGGCTAATTGGGCAGATACGCAGTATTTT.